A single sample gave rise to the 7 T cell receptor beta chains below, sequenced in a study of cytomegalovirus exposure and HLA in healthy donors. With 60 Vbeta and 13 Jbeta primers, the PCR was carried out. Assay: immunoSEQ multiplex PCR; the TCRdb copy retains only in-frame clones and omits some. This repertoire shows about 200,000 clones, about 80% found once; its top ten account for nearly 4.5%. The material sequenced was PBMCs. The receptors shown here come from a woman younger than 45 in good health and CMV-seropositive.

The chain links TRBV4-3 to TRBJ2-5, with 8 bases that match TRBD1. There are 17 residues in the CDR3. From germline, CDR1 is LGHNA and CDR2 YSLEER. J was trimmed by 2 bases and V by 0 bases; bases with no gene match: 8. The CDR3 bases are TGCGCCAGCAGCCAAGATCGGCAGGGGGCGTTGCAAGAGACCCAGTACTTC. It translates to CASSQDRQGALQETQYF.

This clone came up once. The V and J genes are TRBV2 and TRBJ2-5; D gene ambiguous. The last part of the DNA fits TRBJ2-7 better; the J call may be wrong. The V gene's germline CDR1 is SNHLY and CDR2 FYNNEI. The CDR3 runs to 14 residues. In DNA form, the CDR3 reads TGTGCCAGCAGTGAGCCAGGTTGGTCCTACGAGCAGTACTTC. Residues: CASSEPGWSYEQYF.

The chain uses TRBV5-4 and TRBJ2-7, with 8 nucleotides matching TRBD1. There are 16 residues in the CDR3. Germline V gene sequence: CDR1 SGHNT, CDR2 YYREEE (reference sequence). V lost 5 bases and J lost 1; bases outside the gene matches: 11. CDR3 nucleotide sequence: TGTGCCAGCAGGATAACAGGACAGGGAAAATCCTACGAGCAGTACTTC. It yields the protein CASRITGQGKSYEQYF.

The rearrangement links TRBV7-9 to TRBJ1-4; TRBD1 aligns across 9 bases. From germline, CDR1 is SEHNR and CDR2 FQNEAQ (reference sequence). The J segment lost 6 bases and the V segment lost 5 bases, leaving 7 bases of the junction unmatched. There are 15 residues in the CDR3. CDR3 bases: TGTGCCAGCAGCCCTTGGACAGGGGAGGATGAAAAACTGTTTTTT. It encodes CASSPWTGEDEKLFF.

This clone was seen only a few times. The chain uses TRBV11-3 and TRBJ1-1; 10 nucleotides match TRBD1. V lost 6 bases and J lost 5; bases outside the gene matches: 3. The CDR3 totals 13 residues. CDR1 and CDR2 from the germline V gene are SGHNT and YENEEA. For the CDR3, the DNA is TGTGCCAGCAGGGACAGGGGGAAAACTGAAGCTTTCTTT. Its protein is CASRDRGKTEAFF.

This rearrangement joins TRBV9 to TRBJ1-5; D perhaps matches TRBD1 (6 bases). V lost 4 bases, J lost 0 bases, and 11 bases lay in between. Germline CDR1 SGDLS, CDR2 YYNGEE. The CDR3 sequence is 15 residues long. As DNA, the CDR3 is TGTGCCAGCAGCTCAGGGGCGAATAGCAATCAGCCCCAGCATTTT. Encoded protein: CASSSGANSNQPQHF.

This clone was found a few times. The CDR3 here is CASRNSGNTGELFF. Written as DNA, the CDR3 is TGTGCCAGCAGGAATAGCGGGAACACCGGGGAGCTGTTTTTT. This chain uses TRBV25-1 with TRBJ2-2, with D possibly matching TRBD2 (6 bases). There are 14 residues in the CDR3. Trimming removed 6 bases at V and 1 base at J, with 9 bases between. Germline V gene data show CDR1 as MGHDK and CDR2 as SYGVNS.